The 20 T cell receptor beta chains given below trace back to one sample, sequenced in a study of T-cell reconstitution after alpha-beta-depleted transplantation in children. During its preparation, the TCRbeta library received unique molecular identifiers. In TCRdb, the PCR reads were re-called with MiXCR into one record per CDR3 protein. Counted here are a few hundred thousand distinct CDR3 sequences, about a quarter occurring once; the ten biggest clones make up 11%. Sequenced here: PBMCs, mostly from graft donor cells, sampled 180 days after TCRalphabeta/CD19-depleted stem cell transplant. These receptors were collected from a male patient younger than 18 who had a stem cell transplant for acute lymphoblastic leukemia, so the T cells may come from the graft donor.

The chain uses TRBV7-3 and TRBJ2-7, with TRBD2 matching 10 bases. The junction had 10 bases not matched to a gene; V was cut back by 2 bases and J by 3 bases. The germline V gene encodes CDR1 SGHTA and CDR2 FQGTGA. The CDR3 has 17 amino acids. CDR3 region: CASSLQLAGVGNYEQYF. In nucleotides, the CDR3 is TGTGCCAGCAGCTTACAGCTAGCGGGAGTGGGGAACTACGAGCAGTACTTC.

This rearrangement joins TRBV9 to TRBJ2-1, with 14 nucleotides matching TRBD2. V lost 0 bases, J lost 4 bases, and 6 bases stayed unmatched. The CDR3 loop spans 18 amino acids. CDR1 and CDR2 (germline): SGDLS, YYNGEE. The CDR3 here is CASSVGLAGGPRYNEQFF. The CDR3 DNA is TGTGCCAGCAGCGTAGGACTAGCGGGAGGGCCGAGGTACAATGAGCAGTTCTTC.

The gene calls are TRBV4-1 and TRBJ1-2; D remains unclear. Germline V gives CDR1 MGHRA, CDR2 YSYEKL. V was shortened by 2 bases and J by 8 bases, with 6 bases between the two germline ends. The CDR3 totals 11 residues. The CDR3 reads CASSQYSGYTF. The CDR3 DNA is TGCGCCAGCAGCCAATACAGCGGCTACACCTTC.

CDR3 amino acids: CASSERASGISTDTQYF. The CDR3 bases are TGTGCCAGCAGTGAAAGGGCTAGCGGGATCAGCACAGATACGCAGTATTTT. The rearrangement joins TRBV2 to TRBJ2-3; 9 bases match TRBD2. Unmatched junction bases numbered 6, after V lost 2 bases and J lost 0 bases. Germline V gives CDR1 SNHLY, CDR2 FYNNEI. CDR3 length: 17 residues.

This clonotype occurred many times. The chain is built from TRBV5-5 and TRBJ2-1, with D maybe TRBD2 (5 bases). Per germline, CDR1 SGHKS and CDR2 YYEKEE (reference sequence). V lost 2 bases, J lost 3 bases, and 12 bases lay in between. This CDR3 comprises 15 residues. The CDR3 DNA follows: TGTGCCAGCAGCTTCGGCGGGTCCGTCTACAATGAGCAGTTCTTC. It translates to CASSFGGSVYNEQFF. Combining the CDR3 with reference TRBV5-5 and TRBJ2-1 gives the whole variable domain DAGVTQSPTHLIKTRGQQVTLRCSPISGHKSVSWYQQVLGQGPQFIFQYYEKEERGRGNFPDRFSARQFPNYSSELNVNALLLGDSALYLCASSFGGSVYNEQFFGPGTRLTVL.

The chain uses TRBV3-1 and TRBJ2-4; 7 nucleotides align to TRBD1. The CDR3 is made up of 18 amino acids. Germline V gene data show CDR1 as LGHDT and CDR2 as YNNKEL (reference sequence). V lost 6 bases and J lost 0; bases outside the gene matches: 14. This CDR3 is CASSRDSYVTLAKNIQYF. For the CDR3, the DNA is TGTGCCAGCAGTCGGGACAGCTACGTGACCTTAGCCAAAAACATTCAGTACTTC.

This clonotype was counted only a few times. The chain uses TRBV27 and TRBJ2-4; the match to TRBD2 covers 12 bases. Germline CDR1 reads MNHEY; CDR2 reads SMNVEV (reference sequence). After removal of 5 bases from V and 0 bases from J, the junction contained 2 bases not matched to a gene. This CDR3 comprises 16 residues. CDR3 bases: TGTGCCAGCAGTCTAGCGGGGGGGGTAGCCAAAAACATTCAGTACTTC. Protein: CASSLAGGVAKNIQYF.

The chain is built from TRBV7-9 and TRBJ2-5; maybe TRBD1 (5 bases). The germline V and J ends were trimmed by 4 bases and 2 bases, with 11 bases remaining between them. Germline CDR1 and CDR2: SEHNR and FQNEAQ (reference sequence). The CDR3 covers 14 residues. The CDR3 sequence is CASSSQAFQETQYF. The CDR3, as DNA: TGTGCCAGCAGCTCACAGGCCTTTCAAGAGACCCAGTACTTC.

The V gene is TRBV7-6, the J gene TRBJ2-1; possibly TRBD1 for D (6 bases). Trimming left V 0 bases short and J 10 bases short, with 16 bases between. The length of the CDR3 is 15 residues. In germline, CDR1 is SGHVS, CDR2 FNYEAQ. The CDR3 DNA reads TGTGCCAGCAGCTTAGCGCCGGCAGGGGTGAGGGAGCAGTTCTTC. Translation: CASSLAPAGVREQFF.

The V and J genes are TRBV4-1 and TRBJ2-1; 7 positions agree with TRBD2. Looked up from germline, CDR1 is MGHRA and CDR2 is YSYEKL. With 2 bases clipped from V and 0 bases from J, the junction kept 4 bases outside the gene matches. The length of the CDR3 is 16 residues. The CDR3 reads CASSQQRGSSYNEQFF. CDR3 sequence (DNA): TGCGCCAGCAGCCAACAGCGGGGAAGCTCCTACAATGAGCAGTTCTTC.

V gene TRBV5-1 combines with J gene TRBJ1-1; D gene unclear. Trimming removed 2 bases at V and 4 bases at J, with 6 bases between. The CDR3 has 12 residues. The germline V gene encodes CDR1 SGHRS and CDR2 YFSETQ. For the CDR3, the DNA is TGCGCCAGCAGCTTTGTGGGCACTGAAGCTTTCTTT. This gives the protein CASSFVGTEAFF. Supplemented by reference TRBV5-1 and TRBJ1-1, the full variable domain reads KAGVTQTPRYLIKTRGQQVTLSCSPISGHRSVSWYQQTPGQGLQFLFEYFSETQRNKGNFPGRFSGRQFSNSRSEMNVSTLELGDSALYLCASSFVGTEAFFGQGTRLTVV.

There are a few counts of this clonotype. The CDR3, as DNA: TGTGCCAGCAGCCCACAGGCTCAAGAGACCCAGTACTTC. It codes for CASSPQAQETQYF. The rearrangement links TRBV7-9 to TRBJ2-5; tentatively, D is TRBD1 (5 bases). The CDR3 is made up of 13 amino acids. V dropped 5 bases and J dropped 2 bases, with 9 bases sitting between them. Germline CDR1 is SEHNR and CDR2 is FQNEAQ (reference sequence).

CDR3 protein: CASSRGRGGTEAFF. The CDR3 DNA is TGTGCCAGCAGCCGAGGCAGGGGAGGAACTGAAGCTTTCTTT. V usage is TRBV12-3 or TRBV12-4 and J usage is TRBJ1-1; TRBD1 is a possible D gene (6 bases). CDR3 size: 14 residues. Trimming took 6 bases from V and 5 from J, leaving 16 bases between them.

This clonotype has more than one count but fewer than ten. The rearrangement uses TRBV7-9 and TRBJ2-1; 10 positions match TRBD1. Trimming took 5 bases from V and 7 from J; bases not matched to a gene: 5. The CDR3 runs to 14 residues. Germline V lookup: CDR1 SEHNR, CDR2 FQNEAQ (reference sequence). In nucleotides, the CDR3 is TGTGCCAGCAGCGTCCCGGACAGGGGGAATGAGCAGTTCTTC. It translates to CASSVPDRGNEQFF.

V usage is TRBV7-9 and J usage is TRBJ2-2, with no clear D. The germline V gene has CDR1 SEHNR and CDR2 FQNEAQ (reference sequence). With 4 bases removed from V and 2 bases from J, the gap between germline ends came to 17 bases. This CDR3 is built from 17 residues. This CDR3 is CASSSPFKLSNTGELFF. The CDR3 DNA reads TGTGCCAGCAGCTCACCCTTCAAGCTGTCAAACACCGGGGAGCTGTTTTTT.

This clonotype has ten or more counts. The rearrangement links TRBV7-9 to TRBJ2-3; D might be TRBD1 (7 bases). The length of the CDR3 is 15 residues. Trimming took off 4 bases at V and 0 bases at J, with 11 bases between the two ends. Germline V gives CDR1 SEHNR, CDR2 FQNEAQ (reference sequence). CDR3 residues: CASSSTGTSTDTQYF. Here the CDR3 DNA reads TGTGCCAGCAGCTCGACAGGGACTAGCACAGATACGCAGTATTTT.

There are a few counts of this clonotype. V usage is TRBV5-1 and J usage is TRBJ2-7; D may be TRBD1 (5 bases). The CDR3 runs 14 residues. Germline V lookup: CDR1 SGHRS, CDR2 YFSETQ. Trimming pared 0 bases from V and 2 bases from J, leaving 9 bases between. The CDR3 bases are TGCGCCAGCAGCTTGGAACAGGCAACCTACGAGCAGTACTTC. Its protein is CASSLEQATYEQYF.

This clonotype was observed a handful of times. Here the CDR3 reads CASSQDLSGRRETEAFF. CDR3 nucleotides: TGTGCCAGCAGCCAAGACCTATCGGGACGGCGGGAGACTGAAGCTTTCTTT. The chain has TRBV4-2 and TRBJ1-1, with a possible D match to TRBD1 (5 bases). Germline V gives CDR1 LGHNA, CDR2 YNFKEQ. Trimming pared 0 bases from V and 5 bases from J, leaving 19 bases between. The CDR3 totals 17 residues.

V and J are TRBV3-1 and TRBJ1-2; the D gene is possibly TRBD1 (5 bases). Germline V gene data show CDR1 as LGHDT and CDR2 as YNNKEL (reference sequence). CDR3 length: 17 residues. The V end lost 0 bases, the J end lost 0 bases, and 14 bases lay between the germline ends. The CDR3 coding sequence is TGTGCCAGCAGCCAAGACAGGGAGGGCATAGCTAACTATGGCTACACCTTC. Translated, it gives CASSQDREGIANYGYTF. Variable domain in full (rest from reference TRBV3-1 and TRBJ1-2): DTAVSQTPKYLVTQMGNDKSIKCEQNLGHDTMYWYKQDSKKFLKIMFSYNNKELIINETVPNRFSPKSPDKAHLNLHINSLELGDSAVYFCASSQDREGIANYGYTFGSGTRLTVV.

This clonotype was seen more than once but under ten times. The CDR3 sequence: CASSLRDVGETQYF. Written as DNA, the CDR3 is TGTGCCAGCAGCTTAAGGGACGTCGGAGAGACCCAGTACTTC. This chain connects TRBV7-9 to TRBJ2-5; D is possibly TRBD1 or TRBD2 (5 bases each). Germline values: CDR1 SEHNR, CDR2 FQNEAQ (reference sequence). Trimming stripped 2 bases from V and 4 bases from J, with 11 bases between. The CDR3 loop spans 14 amino acids.